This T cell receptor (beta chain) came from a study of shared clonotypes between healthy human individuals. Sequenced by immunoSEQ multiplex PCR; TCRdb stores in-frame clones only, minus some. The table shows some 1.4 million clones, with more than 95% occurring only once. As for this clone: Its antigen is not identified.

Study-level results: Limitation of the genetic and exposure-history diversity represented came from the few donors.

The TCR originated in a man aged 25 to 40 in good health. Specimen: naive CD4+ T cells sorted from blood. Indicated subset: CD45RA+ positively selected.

The CDR3 protein is CASSYRGPYNEQFF. CDR3 nucleotides: TGTGCCAGCAGTTACAGGGGGCCCTACAATGAGCAGTTCTTC. V and J are TRBV6-5 and TRBJ2-1, with 7 bases identical to TRBD1. The CDR3 length is 14 residues. After removal of 2 bases from V and 2 bases from J, the junction contained 0 bases not matched to a gene. CDR1 is MNHEY and CDR2 is SVGAGI in the germline V gene.